This paragraph reports one T cell receptor beta chain. The target antigen is unknown. TCRdb keeps only in-frame clones here, not all; method: immunoSEQ multiplex PCR. Of 60,000 to 75,000 clones in the sample, 90% to 95% were seen once. This entry comes from a study of OX40 agonist ivuxolimab in advanced cancers. Overall study results and limits: Expanded clones belonging to CD8+ T cells outnumbered, on average, those of CD4+.

This CDR3 spans 15 amino acids. V lost 6 bases and J lost 9; bases outside the gene matches: 9. CDR1 SEHNR and CDR2 FQNEAQ come from the germline V gene (reference sequence). This sequence joins TRBV7-9 and TRBJ1-6, with 9 bases matching TRBD1. The sequence derives from an adult with an advanced solid tumor such as melanoma, head and neck, liver or kidney cancer. The material was CD4+ or CD8+ T cells sorted from blood, obtained in a trial of the OX40 agonist ivuxolimab. CDR3 region: CASRSGTGHRSPLHF. The DNA for the CDR3 is TGTGCCAGCAGGTCCGGGACAGGGCATCGTTCACCCCTCCACTTT.